The 18 T cell receptor beta chains listed next were all sequenced from one sample in a study of Ad26.COV2.S vaccination and SARS-CoV-2 variants. This sample's treatment: approximately 18 received Ad26.COV2.S at low or high dose, single or two shots; about 5 received placebo; per-sample allocation not given. It was on day 63 after the first vaccine or placebo injection that samples were taken. The assay was immunoSEQ multiplex PCR, and TCRdb's table has in-frame clones only and misses some. The table records some 390,000 clones, about 88% of them present only once. This material consisted of peripheral blood, taken in a trial of Ad26.COV2.S vaccine versus placebo. These receptors originate from a person aged 18-60 years who received the Ad26.COV2.S COVID-19 vaccine or a placebo.

V is TRBV9 and J is TRBJ2-3; TRBD2 matches at 7 bases. Trimming took 1 base from V and 3 from J; bases not matched to a gene: 8. Germline CDR1 and CDR2: SGDLS and YYNGEE. The CDR3 spans 16 residues. CDR3 in DNA: TGTGCCAGCAGCGTATTCAACGGGAGGTCGACAGATACGCAGTATTTT. This gives the protein CASSVFNGRSTDTQYF.

The J gene is TRBJ1-2, the V gene TRBV5-4; D remains unclear. V dropped 0 bases and J dropped 8 bases, with 17 bases sitting between them. CDR1 and CDR2 (germline): SGHNT, YYREEE (reference sequence). This CDR3 comprises 15 residues. The CDR3 loop reads CASSLDPDLHVGYTF. CDR3 bases: TGTGCCAGCAGCTTGGATCCAGACTTGCATGTCGGCTACACCTTC.

The CDR3, as DNA: TGTGCCAGCAGCACACCTAGCGGGAGAGGTAACGAGCAGTACTTC. This gives the protein CASSTPSGRGNEQYF. This sequence joins TRBV5-4 and TRBJ2-7; 10 bases fit TRBD2. CDR1 is SGHNT, CDR2 YYREEE, per germline (reference sequence). The CDR3 has 15 amino acids. V trimming: 4 bases; J trimming: 5 bases; junction bases outside the gene matches: 9.

Of note for this clone: The same CDR3 arises from other DNA sequences in this sample as well. The chain combines TRBV29-1 with TRBJ2-1; no clear D gene. Germline V gene lookup returns CDR1 SQVTM and CDR2 ANQGSEA. The length of the CDR3 is 10 residues. V lost 4 bases to trimming and J lost 5 bases, with 3 bases between them. The CDR3 DNA reads TGCAGCGTTGGTCACAATGAGCAGTTCTTC. Protein: CSVGHNEQFF.

The chain couples TRBV19 to TRBJ2-3; D not resolved. The CDR3 runs 13 residues. The ends were cut back, 5 bases at V and 6 bases at J, with 12 bases in the middle. Germline lookup yields CDR1 LNHDA and CDR2 SQIVND (reference sequence). CDR3 residues: CASSWSFDDTQYF. For the CDR3, the DNA is TGTGCCAGTAGTTGGTCTTTTGATGATACGCAGTATTTT.

The chain recombines TRBV12-3 or TRBV12-4 with TRBJ2-1; D is unclear. The CDR3 is 12 amino acids. V lost 7 bases to trimming and J lost 6 bases, with 10 bases between them. CDR3 nucleotides: TGTGCCAGCAAGGGCCTAAGCAATGAGCAGTTCTTC. This sequence encodes CASKGLSNEQFF.

J is TRBJ2-3 and V is TRBV5-1; 7 bases are shared with TRBD1. Germline CDR1 SGHRS, CDR2 YFSETQ. The ends lost 4 bases at V and 7 bases at J; junction bases unmatched: 6. The CDR3 spans 13 residues. The CDR3 protein is CASSLDRLNTQYF. CDR3 bases: TGCGCCAGCAGCCTGGACAGGCTTAATACGCAGTATTTT.

For this clone: This same CDR3 is encoded by further DNA sequences in the sample. This chain uses TRBV28 with TRBJ1-5; D ambiguous. Trimming took off 2 bases at V and 6 bases at J, with 5 bases between the two ends. Germline lookup yields CDR1 MDHEN and CDR2 SYDVKM. CDR3 length equals 12 residues. The CDR3: CASSLLGQPQHF. CDR3 bases: TGTGCCAGCAGTTTACTGGGTCAGCCCCAGCATTTT. The full variable domain, in which reference TRBV28 and TRBJ1-5 provide the parts outside the CDR3, is DVKVTQSSRYLVKRTGEKVFLECVQDMDHENMFWYRQDPGLGLRLIYFSYDVKMKEKGDIPEGYSVSREKKERFSLILESASTNQTSMYLCASSLLGQPQHFGDGTRLSIL.

The chain couples TRBV28 to TRBJ1-4; no clear D gene. With 7 bases removed from V and 0 bases from J, the gap between germline ends came to 15 bases. The CDR3 loop spans 16 amino acids. Germline CDR1 and CDR2: MDHEN and SYDVKM. The CDR3 DNA follows: TGTGCCAGCATTAATTGGCCCGGCGCAACTAATGAAAAACTGTTTTTT. Protein sequence: CASINWPGATNEKLFF.

The chain is built from TRBV18 and TRBJ2-3; the match to TRBD2 covers 9 bases. V shed 8 bases, J shed 3 bases, and the junction held 12 bases outside the gene matches. Germline lookup yields CDR1 KGHSH and CDR2 LQKENI. The CDR3 loop spans 16 amino acids. This chain's CDR3 is CASRPIAGVGTDTQYF. As DNA, the CDR3 is TGTGCCAGCCGACCGATAGCGGGAGTTGGTACAGATACGCAGTATTTT.

The chain recombines TRBV11-2 with TRBJ2-3, with 8 bases aligning to TRBD2. V dropped 4 bases and J dropped 0; count of bases not matched to a gene: 6. The CDR3 covers 16 residues. Looked up from germline, CDR1 is SGHAT and CDR2 is FQNNGV. The CDR3 DNA follows: TGTGCCAGCAGCTGGGGTAGCGGGGCTAGCACAGATACGCAGTATTTT. This sequence encodes CASSWGSGASTDTQYF.

V is TRBV7-2 and J is TRBJ2-7, with D possibly matching TRBD1 (9 bases). Germline lookup yields CDR1 SGHTA and CDR2 FQGNSA. This CDR3 is built from 19 residues. The V end was cut by 5 bases, the J end by 4 bases, with 30 bases between. The CDR3 region is CASSTHRGRSGGFPYEQYF. DNA of the CDR3: TGTGCCAGCAGCACCCACAGGGGGCGCTCGGGGGGGTTCCCATACGAGCAGTACTTC.

This clone was found a few times. The J gene is TRBJ1-1, the V gene TRBV7-9; D remains unclear. The V gene's germline CDR1 is SEHNR and CDR2 FQNEAQ (reference sequence). CDR3 length: 11 residues. The germline V and J ends were trimmed by 1 base and 4 bases, with 1 base remaining between them. The CDR3 loop reads CASSLVTEAFF. Here the CDR3 DNA reads TGTGCCAGCAGCTTAGTCACTGAAGCTTTCTTT.

This chain uses TRBV6-1 with TRBJ1-1; 8 bases align to TRBD1. Per the germline V gene, CDR1 is MNHNS and CDR2 is SASEGT. V lost 3 bases and J lost 1; bases outside the gene matches: 1. This CDR3 region has 14 residues. In DNA form, the CDR3 reads TGTGCCAGCAGTGAGACAGGGGAGAACACTGAAGCTTTCTTT. Translating gives CASSETGENTEAFF.

The rearrangement links TRBV5-4 to TRBJ2-3; 9 bases map to TRBD1. Trimming at V came to 0 bases and at J to 4 bases, leaving 12 bases not matched to a gene. CDR3 length equals 18 residues. CDR1 is SGHNT and CDR2 is YYREEE in the germline V gene (reference sequence). The DNA for the CDR3 is TGTGCCAGCAGCTTGGAGCCGAACAGGGGGCTAAGCGCAGATACGCAGTATTTT. Translating it yields CASSLEPNRGLSADTQYF.

This clone was seen once. V is TRBV28 and J is TRBJ2-1; TRBD2 matches at 15 bases. CDR3 length: 18 residues. Germline-derived CDR1 and CDR2 are MDHEN and SYDVKM. J lost 1 base, V lost 6 bases, and 7 bases had no gene match. CDR3 protein: CASSHGGLAGGSYNEQFF. In nucleotides, the CDR3 is TGTGCCAGCAGCCATGGCGGACTAGCGGGAGGGTCCTACAATGAGCAGTTCTTC.

This clone occurred once. The V and J genes are TRBV18 and TRBJ2-1; TRBD2 aligns across 7 bases. J was trimmed by 1 base and V by 3 bases; bases with no gene match: 6. The CDR3 loop spans 16 amino acids. The germline CDR1 and CDR2 sequences are KGHSH and LQKENI. The CDR3 region is CASSPPLSGSYNEQFF. The CDR3 DNA reads TGTGCCAGCTCACCTCCGCTTAGCGGGTCCTACAATGAGCAGTTCTTC.

This chain connects TRBV7-3 to TRBJ2-2; D remains ambiguous. Germline CDR1 and CDR2: SGHTA and FQGTGA. Trimming took 4 bases from V and 0 from J, leaving 12 bases between them. There are 16 residues in the CDR3. For the CDR3, the DNA is TGTGCCAGCAGCTGGCGACGAGGCGCGAACACCGGGGAGCTGTTTTTT. Translated: CASSWRRGANTGELFF.